What follows is one T cell receptor beta chain and its context. Its antigen is still unknown. These data are taken from a study of T cell responses to AZD1222 COVID-19 vaccine. Study conclusions and caveats: Baseline antibody screening turned up just a handful of seropositive AZD1222 recipients. When two AZD1222 doses had been given, Spike-specific TCR breadth and depth rose. Possibly, clonal diversity was underestimated; donors were largely white British and included more females. Dominant CD4 TCR responses targeted spike regions 160-218 and 743-854.

Profiling relied on immunoSEQ multiplex PCR, and the TCRdb table lists in-frame clones only, not all of them. The sample has 100,000 to 110,000 clones; approximately 89% are singletons. Sequences were derived from peripheral blood, sampled on day 0 of MenACWY control vaccination. This receptor was taken from an adult in good health.

The CDR3: CASQSHFSGTGCLPLYGYTF. The CDR3 nucleotides are TGCGCCAGCCAGTCCCATTTCTCCGGGACAGGGTGCCTCCCACTTTACGGCTACACCTTC. This sequence joins TRBV23-1 and TRBJ1-2, with TRBD1 identical over 9 bases. TRBV23-1 is recorded as an ORF, its role being uncertain. With V trimmed by 8 bases and J by 8 bases, 30 bases remained unmatched. The length of the CDR3 is 20 residues.